The clone carrying this T cell receptor (beta chain) has a handful of counts. The immunoSEQ assay amplified TCRB CDR3 from up to roughly 2 ug DNA. Generated by immunoSEQ multiplex PCR, the TCRdb table keeps only in-frame clones and is missing some. Altogether around 100,000 clones are present, roughly four fifths being singletons, with the ten largest covering around 7%. Time point specified: after dendritic cell vaccination, including at tumor progression/relapse. This CDR3 is built from 13 residues. Trimming removed 0 bases from V and 1 base from J, with 3 bases in between. Germline values: CDR1 LNHNV, CDR2 YYDKDF (reference sequence). The data originate from a study of glioma-infiltrating T cells after dendritic cell vaccination.

Specimen: blood, collected after dendritic cell vaccination. The receptor's source is a human donor with glioblastoma. The chain combines TRBV15 with TRBJ1-1; no clear D. The CDR3 spells CATSRDRNTEAFF. The CDR3 DNA follows: TGTGCCACCAGCAGAGACAGGAACACTGAAGCTTTCTTT. The whole variable domain, remainder taken from reference TRBV15 and TRBJ1-1, is DAMVIQNPRYQVTQFGKPVTLSCSQTLNHNVMYWYQQKSSQAPKLLFHYYDKDFNNEADTPDNFQSRRPNTSFCFLDIRSPGLGDTAMYLCATSRDRNTEAFFGQGTRLTVV.